This T cell receptor (beta chain) was profiled in a study of graft-versus-host responses after intestinal transplantation. In the study overall: All recipients got anti-thymocyte globulin induction, then tacrolimus and steroids for about 3 years. Notes on the study in general: GvH clones turned up in recipient marrow; some had shown up first in ileum or blood.

Lamina propria and intraepithelial lymphocytes were released by processing graft tissue. V lost 3 bases to trimming and J lost 5 bases; unmatched junction nucleotides: 14. Germline CDR1 and CDR2: LNHDA and SQIVND (reference sequence). The CDR3 covers 19 residues. Method: immunoSEQ multiplex PCR; TCRdb's copy keeps in-frame clones and lacks some. The sample consists of some 7,000 clones, approximately 71% of them appearing once. About this clone: The antigen is not known.

This sequence originates from a human patient who received an intestinal transplant, so some T cells may come from the graft donor. Sequenced material: ileum tissue, taken around 8 weeks after transplant. The rearrangement uses TRBV19 and TRBJ2-1; 12 bases map to TRBD2. CDR3 coding DNA: TGTGCCAGTAGTATCATTCCACTAGCGGGGGGCCGGGGACACAATGAGCAGTTCTTC. Its protein is CASSIIPLAGGRGHNEQFF. The full variable domain, its missing parts supplied by reference TRBV19 and TRBJ2-1, is DGGITQSPKYLFRKEGQNVTLSCEQNLNHDAMYWYRQDPGQGLRLIYYSQIVNDFQKGDIAEGYSVSREKKESFPLTVTSAQKNPTAFYLCASSIIPLAGGRGHNEQFFGPGTRLTVL.